Included here is one T cell receptor (beta chain) sequence, with context. A quantity of about 0.5 to 1 ug RNA underwent reverse transcription using random hexamers. TCRdb reanalysed the immunoSEQ multiplex PCR reads using MiXCR and keeps one entry per CDR3 protein. Among under 550,000 distinct CDR3 sequences, approximately 85% were seen once, and the ten largest hold approximately 0.12%. CD8+ and CD4+ T cells circulating in blood were sequenced for TCR beta. TEMRA cells were FACS-enriched, unlike CD8+ and CD4+ T cells, which were negatively isolated. This record comes from a study of CD8 T cells in Susac syndrome. Germline V gene data show CDR1 as KGHSH and CDR2 as LQKENI. The CDR3 loop spans 13 amino acids. V was pared by 5 bases and J by 3 bases, with 11 bases between.

V and J are TRBV18 and TRBJ2-7; D is unclear. The sequence was obtained from a human donor with multiple sclerosis. The sequenced sample was CD8+ T cells from PBMCs. The CDR3 nucleotides are TGTGCCAGCTCAACTTGGTCGGGCTACGAGCAGTACTTC. As protein: CASSTWSGYEQYF.